Below, 20 T cell receptor beta chains from the same sample are listed, as sequenced in a study of radiotherapy plus CTLA-4 blockade in lung cancer. Libraries were prepared by immunoSEQ multiplex PCR; TCRdb keeps only in-frame clonotypes and omits some of them. The repertoire has tens of thousands of clones, roughly three quarters of them found once; the top ten carry 2.5% to 4%. The sample here was peripheral blood, taken from a patient treated with radiotherapy plus ipilimumab. Every receptor here comes from a human donor with non-small cell lung cancer who had a partial response to radiotherapy plus ipilimumab.

This sequence joins TRBV13 and TRBJ2-3; 12 nucleotides agree with TRBD1. The CDR3 contains 16 residues. Germline values: CDR1 PRHDT, CDR2 FYEKMQ (reference sequence). The ends lost 5 bases at V and 2 bases at J; junction bases unmatched: 5. Written as DNA, the CDR3 is TGTGCCAGCAGCGAAGGGACAGGGGGCCCCACAGATACGCAGTATTTT. The encoded protein is CASSEGTGGPTDTQYF.

This clone is deemed medium-sized. The chain combines TRBV19 with TRBJ1-2, with TRBD1 matching over 10 bases. Germline assignment: CDR1 LNHDA and CDR2 SQIVND (reference sequence). There are 15 residues in the CDR3. The V segment lost 4 bases and the J segment 2 bases; nucleotides outside the gene matches: 4. The CDR3 spells CASSTQDRGNYGYTF. As DNA, the CDR3 is TGTGCCAGTAGTACTCAGGACAGGGGGAACTATGGCTACACCTTC. Supplemented by reference TRBV19 and TRBJ1-2, the full variable domain reads DGGITQSPKYLFRKEGQNVTLSCEQNLNHDAMYWYRQDPGQGLRLIYYSQIVNDFQKGDIAEGYSVSREKKESFPLTVTSAQKNPTAFYLCASSTQDRGNYGYTFGSGTRLTVV.

The table lists this clone with a few counts. The CDR3 DNA follows: TGTGCCAGTAGTATCGAGACAGGGGGCAGGGTCACTGAAGCTTTCTTT. Protein: CASSIETGGRVTEAFF. The V and J genes are TRBV19 and TRBJ1-1, with 10 bases fitting TRBD1. The CDR3 sequence is 16 residues long. Trimming at V came to 3 bases and at J to 4 bases, leaving 8 bases not matched to a gene. Germline V gene lookup returns CDR1 LNHDA and CDR2 SQIVND (reference sequence).

The rearrangement links TRBV9 to TRBJ2-5, with D possibly TRBD1 on 7 matching bases. Trimming left V 7 bases short and J 5 bases short, with 18 bases between. This CDR3 region has 14 residues. Germline V gives CDR1 SGDLS, CDR2 YYNGEE. CDR3 DNA: TGTGCCAGCGCCCAGACAGGGAGGTCGGAGACCCAGTACTTC. Its translation is CASAQTGRSETQYF. The full variable domain, completed using reference TRBV9 and TRBJ2-5, is DSGVTQTPKHLITATGQRVTLRCSPRSGDLSVYWYQQSLDQGLQFLIQYYNGEERAKGNILERFSAQQFPDLHSELNLSSLELGDSALYFCASAQTGRSETQYFGPGTRLLVL.

The chain couples TRBV27 to TRBJ1-6; 7 nucleotides line up with TRBD1. CDR1 is MNHEY and CDR2 is SMNVEV in the germline V gene (reference sequence). V was clipped by 6 bases and J by 7 bases; unmatched bases: 9. This CDR3 comprises 15 residues. CDR3 loop: CASRISRDRNSPLHF. The DNA for the CDR3 is TGTGCCAGCAGGATAAGCCGGGACAGAAATTCACCCCTCCACTTT.

V is TRBV4-1 and J is TRBJ2-5; 8 bases line up with TRBD1. Germline loops: CDR1 MGHRA, CDR2 YSYEKL. With V trimmed by 3 bases and J by 1 base, 4 bases remained unmatched. This CDR3 region has 15 residues. CDR3 sequence (DNA): TGCGCCAGCAGCCAGGATGGGACAGGCCAAGAGACCCAGTACTTC. It codes for CASSQDGTGQETQYF.

J is TRBJ2-7 and V is TRBV18, with D uncertain. Germline lookup yields CDR1 KGHSH and CDR2 LQKENI. The CDR3 totals 14 residues. With 3 bases removed from V and 2 bases from J, the gap between germline ends came to 11 bases. CDR3 sequence reads: CASSPAYTPYEQYF. CDR3 DNA sequence: TGTGCCAGCTCACCGGCATACACACCCTACGAGCAGTACTTC.

The chain links TRBV5-1 to TRBJ2-2, with D possibly TRBD2 on 6 matching bases. The CDR3 totals 15 residues. V was pared by 0 bases and J by 6 bases, with 12 bases between. The germline CDR1 and CDR2 sequences are SGHRS and YFSETQ. The CDR3 is CASSLDGGGAGELFF. CDR3 nucleotide sequence: TGCGCCAGCAGCTTGGACGGCGGAGGGGCCGGGGAGCTGTTTTTT. The variable domain in full, completed from reference TRBV5-1 and TRBJ2-2, reads KAGVTQTPRYLIKTRGQQVTLSCSPISGHRSVSWYQQTPGQGLQFLFEYFSETQRNKGNFPGRFSGRQFSNSRSEMNVSTLELGDSALYLCASSLDGGGAGELFFGEGSRLTVL.

The chain links TRBV18 to TRBJ1-6; 7 nucleotides agree with TRBD1. The V segment lost 3 bases and the J segment 0 bases; nucleotides outside the gene matches: 8. The CDR3 extends over 18 amino acids. Germline V CDR1 and CDR2: KGHSH, LQKENI. Here the CDR3 reads CASSPTGEGSSYNSPLHF. DNA of the CDR3: TGTGCCAGCTCACCCACAGGGGAAGGGAGCTCCTATAATTCACCCCTCCACTTT.

This chain links TRBV7-2 with TRBJ2-2; 7 bases are a match to TRBD2. Per germline, CDR1 SGHTA and CDR2 FQGNSA. The CDR3 is 17 residues long. The trim removed 1 base at V and 8 bases at J, leaving 13 bases unmatched. Here the CDR3 DNA reads TGTGCCAGCAGCTTAGGGGCGGGGGACCGGTGGAGAGGGGAGCTGTTTTTT. Its protein product is CASSLGAGDRWRGELFF.

The chain is built from TRBV9 and TRBJ2-2, with TRBD1 matching over 8 bases. CDR1 is SGDLS and CDR2 is YYNGEE in the germline V gene. The CDR3 consists of 15 residues. The V segment lost 3 bases and the J segment 3 bases; nucleotides outside the gene matches: 4. CDR3 sequence: CASSARGPDTGELFF. CDR3 in DNA: TGTGCCAGCAGCGCCAGGGGGCCCGACACCGGGGAGCTGTTTTTT. The whole variable domain, filled in from reference TRBV9 and TRBJ2-2, reads DSGVTQTPKHLITATGQRVTLRCSPRSGDLSVYWYQQSLDQGLQFLIQYYNGEERAKGNILERFSAQQFPDLHSELNLSSLELGDSALYFCASSARGPDTGELFFGEGSRLTVL.

This clone was counted a single time. The chain joins TRBV6-1 to TRBJ2-5; D gene unclear. The V gene's germline CDR1 is MNHNS and CDR2 SASEGT. The CDR3 is 15 residues long. The V gene lost 0 bases and the J gene lost 0 bases, with 8 bases spanning the gap. The CDR3 DNA sequence: TGTGCCAGCAGTGAAGCGCCGAGGTACCAAGAGACCCAGTACTTC. This codes for CASSEAPRYQETQYF.

The chain employs TRBV6-5 and TRBJ1-6, with D uncertain. Per germline, CDR1 MNHEY and CDR2 SVGAGI. This CDR3 is built from 15 residues. Trimming cost V 0 bases and J 11 bases, with 14 bases left between them. This CDR3 is CASSYSELPGTPLHF. The CDR3 coding sequence is TGTGCCAGCAGTTACTCTGAACTTCCGGGGACACCCCTCCACTTT.

The CDR3 DNA is TGTGCCAGCAGCCAGATAGGGGGCATTGAGACCCAGTACTTC. It codes for CASSQIGGIETQYF. This rearrangement joins TRBV5-4 to TRBJ2-5, with 7 bases matching TRBD1. This CDR3 is 14 amino acids long. The germline V gene encodes CDR1 SGHNT and CDR2 YYREEE (reference sequence). Trimming at V came to 4 bases and at J to 5 bases, leaving 8 bases not matched to a gene. Complete variable domain (other parts from reference TRBV5-4 and TRBJ2-5): ETGVTQSPTHLIKTRGQQVTLRCSSQSGHNTVSWYQQALGQGPQFIFQYYREEENGRGNFPPRFSGLQFPNYSSELNVNALELDDSALYLCASSQIGGIETQYFGPGTRLLVL.

This clone was detected only a few times. The V gene is TRBV28, the J gene TRBJ1-6, with 10 bases aligning to TRBD1. CDR1 is MDHEN, CDR2 SYDVKM, per germline. The V and J ends lost 6 bases and 10 bases, in that order; junction bases with no gene match: 9. The CDR3 loop spans 15 amino acids. Here the CDR3 DNA reads TGTGCCAGCAGGAGGACAGGGGGGTCAGACTCACCCCTCCACTTT. This translates into CASRRTGGSDSPLHF.

The gene calls are TRBV7-9 and TRBJ1-1, with D perhaps TRBD1 (6 bases). Germline CDR1 and CDR2: SEHNR and FQNEAQ (reference sequence). The CDR3 runs to 15 residues. With 2 bases removed from V and 0 bases from J, the gap between germline ends came to 10 bases. The CDR3 DNA reads as TGTGCCAGCAGCTTAAGACAGGTCATGAACACTGAAGCTTTCTTT. As protein: CASSLRQVMNTEAFF.

The rearrangement links TRBV14 to TRBJ2-5, with no clear D. The germline gives CDR1 SGHDN, CDR2 FVKESK. V dropped 5 bases and J dropped 7 bases, with 8 bases sitting between them. The CDR3 is 11 amino acids. The CDR3 DNA sequence: TGTGCCAGCAGCGCCGGGTGGACCCAGTACTTC. The encoded protein is CASSAGWTQYF.

The chain uses TRBV2 and TRBJ1-3, with TRBD1 matching over 8 bases. The CDR3 totals 14 residues. V trimming: 3 bases; J trimming: 4 bases; junction bases outside the gene matches: 2. The germline gives CDR1 SNHLY, CDR2 FYNNEI. DNA of the CDR3: TGTGCCAGCAGTGAGGACAGGGTAGGAAACACCATATATTTT. Its protein product is CASSEDRVGNTIYF.

This clone has more than one count but fewer than ten. CDR3 amino acids: CSVERLAGRVDTQYF. CDR3 sequence (DNA): TGCAGCGTTGAAAGACTAGCGGGGCGTGTAGATACGCAGTATTTT. This rearrangement joins TRBV29-1 to TRBJ2-3; 11 bases match TRBD2. The CDR3 has 15 amino acids. The ends lost 2 bases at V and 5 bases at J; junction bases unmatched: 6. In germline, CDR1 is SQVTM, CDR2 ANQGSEA.

This clone showed up just a few times. The chain uses TRBV5-6 and TRBJ2-7; 8 bases align to TRBD1. Germline V lookup: CDR1 SGHDT, CDR2 YYEEEE. This CDR3 spans 15 amino acids. Trimming removed 2 bases from V and 4 bases from J; junction bases left unmatched: 8. The CDR3 protein is CASSLGQGGGYEQYF. CDR3 DNA sequence: TGTGCCAGCAGCTTAGGACAGGGTGGGGGATACGAGCAGTACTTC.